This T cell receptor (beta chain) emerged from a study of blood T cell repertoires in COVID-19. The wider study: Both acute and convalescent COVID-19 samples were obtained from the United States, Italy and Spain. PBMCs, B-cell-depleted T cells, or T cells were the source of the cDNA or gDNA that made up the material.

This clone occurred once. In the original analysis: The authors estimated nucleated cell counts from reference gene primer amplification. The table came from immunoSEQ multiplex PCR; TCRdb's copy has only in-frame clones and leaves some out. That table is the source of V, J and clone size, and D and trimming were worked out from the DNA. The repertoire includes around 96,000 clones, 90% to 95% of them detected once, and 4% to 5.5% sits in the top ten. V was shortened by 10 bases and J by 7 bases, with 16 bases between the two germline ends. Germline CDR1 KGHDR, CDR2 SFDVKD. CDR3 length equals 13 residues.

This sequence joins TRBV24-1 and TRBJ2-1; D is possibly TRBD1 (6 bases). Input material: peripheral blood. This TCR came from a human donor with active COVID-19. The donor label of this sample is uncertain. The CDR3 DNA is TGTGCCACGGGAGAGGGGGTGAAGAATGAGCAGTTCTTC. Amino acid sequence: CATGEGVKNEQFF.